What follows are 6 T cell receptor beta chains derived from one specimen sequenced in a study of shared clonotypes between healthy human individuals. TCRdb keeps only in-frame clones here, not all; method: immunoSEQ multiplex PCR. The sample consists of about 680,000 clones, approximately 90% of them appearing once. Only CD45RO-negative cells positively selected for CCR7 counted as naive CD8 cells, so terminally differentiated effector memory CD45RA+ cells were excluded. What was sequenced was naive CD8+ T cells sorted from blood. These receptors were collected from a man between 25 and 39 years old in good health.

In its sample, this clone was seen once. This sequence joins TRBV4-1 and TRBJ2-1; D gene unclear. V was clipped by 0 bases and J by 2 bases, with 5 bases between them. This CDR3 has 14 residues. Germline values: CDR1 MGHRA, CDR2 YSYEKL. CDR3 amino acids: CASSQELAYNEQFF. CDR3 DNA sequence: TGCGCCAGCAGCCAAGAGCTGGCCTACAATGAGCAGTTCTTC.

CDR3 amino acids: CASSSIKQGPLGANVLTF. The CDR3 coding sequence is TGTGCCAGCAGTTCCATCAAACAGGGACCCCTAGGGGCCAACGTCCTGACTTTC. The chain carries TRBV28 and TRBJ2-6, with a possible D match to TRBD1 (6 bases). V was shortened by 4 bases and J by 4 bases, with 20 bases between the two germline ends. Germline CDR1 and CDR2: MDHEN and SYDVKM. This CDR3 has 18 amino acids.

The chain combines TRBV13 with TRBJ1-1; tentatively, D is TRBD1 (5 bases). Trimming removed 2 bases at V and 0 bases at J, with 10 bases between. Germline assignment: CDR1 PRHDT and CDR2 FYEKMQ (reference sequence). CDR3 size: 15 residues. CDR3 sequence: CASSLWQGMNTEAFF. The CDR3 DNA reads as TGTGCCAGCAGCTTATGGCAGGGCATGAACACTGAAGCTTTCTTT.

The rearrangement links TRBV29-1 to TRBJ2-1; tentatively, D is TRBD1 or TRBD2 (5 bases each). The V end was cut by 3 bases, the J end by 3 bases, with 21 bases between. Germline assignment: CDR1 SQVTM and CDR2 ANQGSEA. This CDR3 has 17 amino acids. The DNA for the CDR3 is TGCAGCGTTGATTCTGATGCGGAACAGGAGGTCTACAATGAGCAGTTCTTC. Amino acids: CSVDSDAEQEVYNEQFF.

The rearrangement joins TRBV13 to TRBJ2-1; 13 bases match TRBD2. This CDR3 has 18 amino acids. The V gene end was trimmed by 4 bases and the J gene end by 0 bases; junction bases not matched to a gene: 6. Per the germline V gene, CDR1 is PRHDT and CDR2 is FYEKMQ (reference sequence). The CDR3: CASSYGTSGISSYNEQFF. For the CDR3, the DNA is TGTGCCAGCAGCTACGGGACTAGCGGGATAAGCTCCTACAATGAGCAGTTCTTC.

The table lists this clone with a count of one. The sample has other DNA sequences that encode this CDR3 too. The chain uses TRBV27 and TRBJ2-7, with 10 bases that match TRBD2. The germline gives CDR1 MNHEY, CDR2 SMNVEV (reference sequence). This CDR3 is built from 14 residues. The V segment lost 6 bases and the J segment 4 bases; nucleotides outside the gene matches: 6. The CDR3 loop reads CASSPSGRAYEQYF. The CDR3 DNA reads as TGTGCCAGCAGCCCAAGCGGGAGGGCTTACGAGCAGTACTTC.